This paragraph reports one T cell receptor (beta chain). The data originate from a study of OX40 agonist ivuxolimab in advanced cancers. Study context: Administration of intravenous ivuxolimab to patients occurred every 2 weeks at 0.01 to 10 mg/kg.

Measured with immunoSEQ multiplex PCR; TCRdb has only the in-frame clones, and not every one. The sample contains about 60,000 clones, roughly 80% of which appear only once. The germline gives CDR1 LNHDA, CDR2 SQIVND (reference sequence). The CDR3 contains 14 residues. V trimming: 3 bases; J trimming: 5 bases; junction bases outside the gene matches: 4. This chain uses TRBV19 with TRBJ1-5, with TRBD1 matching 7 bases. The sample was CD4+ or CD8+ T cells sorted from blood, taken in a trial of the OX40 agonist ivuxolimab. The source of this sequence is an adult with an advanced solid tumor such as melanoma, head and neck, liver or kidney cancer. This chain's CDR3 is CASSIGQDYQPQHF. The CDR3 nucleotides read TGTGCCAGTAGTATTGGACAGGACTATCAGCCCCAGCATTTT.